This entry features one T cell receptor beta chain sequence. Its target is unknown. V lost 5 bases and J lost 4, with 18 bases in between. The CDR3 sequence is 16 residues long. Germline loops: CDR1 MNHNY, CDR2 SVGAGI (reference sequence). Data came from immunoSEQ multiplex PCR; TCRdb stores just in-frame clones and leaves some out. The sample shows under 150,000 clones, around nine tenths of them seen only once. Second doses were pooled across both intervals (about 4 or about 12 weeks). This sample stems from a study of T cell responses to AZD1222 COVID-19 vaccine. Notes on the study in general: Of the AZD1222 recipients, only six were seropositive at baseline. Mostly white British, mostly female donors; authors suggested clonal diversity may be underestimated. Vaccine-related CD4 TCRs covered spike, predominating at 160-218 and 743-854.

V usage is TRBV6-6 and J usage is TRBJ1-3; D is possibly TRBD1 (5 bases). This TCR was sampled from an adult who received the AZD1222 COVID-19 vaccine. This specimen was peripheral blood, taken 28 days after the second AZD1222 dose. CDR3 sequence (DNA): TGTGCCAGCAGTCGATTAGGATGGACACAGGGAAACACCATATATTTT. This gives the protein CASSRLGWTQGNTIYF.